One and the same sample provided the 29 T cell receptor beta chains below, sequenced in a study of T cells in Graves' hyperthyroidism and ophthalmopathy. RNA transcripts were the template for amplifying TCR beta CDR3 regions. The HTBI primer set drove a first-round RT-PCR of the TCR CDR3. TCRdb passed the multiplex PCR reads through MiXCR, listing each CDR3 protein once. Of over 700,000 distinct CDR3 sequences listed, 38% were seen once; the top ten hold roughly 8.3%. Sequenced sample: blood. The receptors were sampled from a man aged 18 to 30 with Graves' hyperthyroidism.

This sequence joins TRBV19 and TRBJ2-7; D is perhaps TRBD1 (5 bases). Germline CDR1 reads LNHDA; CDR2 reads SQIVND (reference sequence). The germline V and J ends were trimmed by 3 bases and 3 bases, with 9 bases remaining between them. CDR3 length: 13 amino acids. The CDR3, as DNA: TGTGCCAGTAGTATGGGGCACTTCTACGAGCAGTACTTC. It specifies CASSMGHFYEQYF.

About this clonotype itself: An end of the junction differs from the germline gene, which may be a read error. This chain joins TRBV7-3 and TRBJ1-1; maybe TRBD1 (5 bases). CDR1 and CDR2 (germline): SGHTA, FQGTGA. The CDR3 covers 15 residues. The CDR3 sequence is CASSRPGVQNTEAFF. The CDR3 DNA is TGCGCCAGCAGCCGCCCGGGGGTGCAGAACACTGAAGCTTTCTTT.

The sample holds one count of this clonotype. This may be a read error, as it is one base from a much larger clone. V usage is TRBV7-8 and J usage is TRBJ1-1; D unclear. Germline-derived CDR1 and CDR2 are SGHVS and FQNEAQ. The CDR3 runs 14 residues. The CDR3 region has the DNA TGTGCCGGCAGCTTTGGACCGGTGAACACTGAAGCTTTCTTT. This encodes CAGSFGPVNTEAFF. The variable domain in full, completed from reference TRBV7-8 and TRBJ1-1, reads GAGVSQSPRYKVAKRGQDVALRCDPISGHVSLFWYQQALGQGPEFLTYFQNEAQLDKSGLPSDRFFAERPEGSVSTLKIQRTQQEDSAVYLCAGSFGPVNTEAFFGQGTRLTVV.

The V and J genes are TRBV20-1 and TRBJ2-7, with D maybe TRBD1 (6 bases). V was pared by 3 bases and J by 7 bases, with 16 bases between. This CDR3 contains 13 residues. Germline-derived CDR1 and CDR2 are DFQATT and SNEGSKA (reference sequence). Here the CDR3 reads CSARTLQQGEQYF. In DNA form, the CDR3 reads TGCAGTGCTAGGACCCTCCAACAGGGTGAGCAGTACTTC.

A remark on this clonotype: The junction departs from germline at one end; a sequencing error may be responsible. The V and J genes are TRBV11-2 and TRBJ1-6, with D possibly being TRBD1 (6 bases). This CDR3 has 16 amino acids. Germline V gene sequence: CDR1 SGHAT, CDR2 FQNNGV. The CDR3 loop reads CAGSLDSPGGHSPLHF. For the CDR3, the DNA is TGTGCCGGCAGCTTAGACAGCCCTGGGGGGCATTCACCCCTCCACTTT.

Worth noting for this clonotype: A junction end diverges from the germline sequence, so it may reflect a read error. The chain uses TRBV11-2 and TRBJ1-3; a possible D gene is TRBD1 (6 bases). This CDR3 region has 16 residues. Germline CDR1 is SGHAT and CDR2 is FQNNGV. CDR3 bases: TGTGCCGGCAGTTCAACCGGGACAAGCTCTGGAAACACCATATATTTT. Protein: CAGSSTGTSSGNTIYF.

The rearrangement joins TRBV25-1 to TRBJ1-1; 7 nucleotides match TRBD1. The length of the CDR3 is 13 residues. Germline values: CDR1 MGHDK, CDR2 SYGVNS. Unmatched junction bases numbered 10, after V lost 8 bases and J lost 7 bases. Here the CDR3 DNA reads TGTGCCAGCTTAGGGGACAGAGTCAATGAAGCTTTCTTT. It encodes CASLGDRVNEAFF.

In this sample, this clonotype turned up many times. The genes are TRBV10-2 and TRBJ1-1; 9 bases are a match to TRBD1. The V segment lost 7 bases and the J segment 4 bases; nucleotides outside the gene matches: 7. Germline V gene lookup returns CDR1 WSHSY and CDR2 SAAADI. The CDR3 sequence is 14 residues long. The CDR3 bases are TGCGCCAGCACCGACAGGGGGAGTAGCACTGAAGCTTTCTTT. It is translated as CASTDRGSSTEAFF.

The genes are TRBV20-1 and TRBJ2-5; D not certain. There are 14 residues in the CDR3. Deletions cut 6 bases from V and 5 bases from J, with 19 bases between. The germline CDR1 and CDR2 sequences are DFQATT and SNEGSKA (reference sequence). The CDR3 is CSAMGYPPRETQYF. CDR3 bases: TGCAGTGCGATGGGATACCCGCCCCGGGAGACCCAGTACTTC.

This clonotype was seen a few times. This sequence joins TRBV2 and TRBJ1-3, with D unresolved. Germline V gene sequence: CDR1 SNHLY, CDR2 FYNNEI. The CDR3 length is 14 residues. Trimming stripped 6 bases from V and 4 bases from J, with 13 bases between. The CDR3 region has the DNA TGTGCCAGCAGCCCCACACTGGCCGGAAACACCATATATTTT. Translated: CASSPTLAGNTIYF.

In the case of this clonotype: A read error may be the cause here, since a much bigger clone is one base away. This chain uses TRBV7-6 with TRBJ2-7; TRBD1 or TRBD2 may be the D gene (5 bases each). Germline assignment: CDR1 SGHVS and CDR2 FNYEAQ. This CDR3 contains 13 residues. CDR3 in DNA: TGTGCCAGCGGCTTGGGACCGCTCTACGAGCAGTACTTC. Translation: CASGLGPLYEQYF.

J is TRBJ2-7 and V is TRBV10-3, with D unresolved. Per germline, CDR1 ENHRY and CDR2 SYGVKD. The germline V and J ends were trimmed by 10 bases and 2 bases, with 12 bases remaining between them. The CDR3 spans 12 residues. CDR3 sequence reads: CASRPSTYEQYF. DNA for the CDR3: TGTGCCAGCAGGCCTTCTACCTACGAGCAGTACTTC.

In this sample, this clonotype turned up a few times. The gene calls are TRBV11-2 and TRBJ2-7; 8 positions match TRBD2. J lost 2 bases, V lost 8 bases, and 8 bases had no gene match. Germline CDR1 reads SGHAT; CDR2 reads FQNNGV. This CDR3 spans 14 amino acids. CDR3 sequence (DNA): TGTGCCAGCGGAATCGGGGGGGCCCCCTACGAGCAGTACTTC. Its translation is CASGIGGAPYEQYF.

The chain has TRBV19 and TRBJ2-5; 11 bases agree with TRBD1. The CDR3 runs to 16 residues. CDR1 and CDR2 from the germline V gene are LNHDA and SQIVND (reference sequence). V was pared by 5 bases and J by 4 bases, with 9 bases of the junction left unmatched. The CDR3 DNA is TGTGCCAGTAGTCCGCGGGACAGGGGGTTTCTAGAGACCCAGTACTTC. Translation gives CASSPRDRGFLETQYF. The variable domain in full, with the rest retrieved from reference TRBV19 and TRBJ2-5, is DGGITQSPKYLFRKEGQNVTLSCEQNLNHDAMYWYRQDPGQGLRLIYYSQIVNDFQKGDIAEGYSVSREKKESFPLTVTSAQKNPTAFYLCASSPRDRGFLETQYFGPGTRLLVL.

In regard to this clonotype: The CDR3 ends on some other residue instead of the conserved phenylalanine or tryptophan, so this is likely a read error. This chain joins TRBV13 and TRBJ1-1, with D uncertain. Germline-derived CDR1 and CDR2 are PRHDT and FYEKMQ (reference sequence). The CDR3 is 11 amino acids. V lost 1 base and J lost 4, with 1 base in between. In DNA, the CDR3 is TGTGCCAGCAGCTTAGTCACTGAAGCTTTCCTT. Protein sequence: CASSLVTEAFL.

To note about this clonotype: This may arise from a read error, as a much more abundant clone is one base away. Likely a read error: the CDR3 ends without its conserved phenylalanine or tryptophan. The CDR3 spells CASSILSYEQYL. Written as DNA, the CDR3 is TGTGCCAGCAGCATACTTTCCTACGAGCAGTACCTC. The V call is TRBV14, the J call TRBJ2-7; D is uncertain. CDR1 is SGHDN and CDR2 is FVKESK in the germline V gene. The CDR3 length is 12 residues. Trimming pared 5 bases from V and 1 base from J, leaving 6 bases between.

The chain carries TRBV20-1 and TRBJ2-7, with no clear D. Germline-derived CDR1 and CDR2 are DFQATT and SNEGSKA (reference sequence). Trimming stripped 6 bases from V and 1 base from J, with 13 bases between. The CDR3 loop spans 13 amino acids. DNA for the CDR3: TGCAGTGCCCAGACGACCGAGTCCTACGAGCAGTACTTC. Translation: CSAQTTESYEQYF.

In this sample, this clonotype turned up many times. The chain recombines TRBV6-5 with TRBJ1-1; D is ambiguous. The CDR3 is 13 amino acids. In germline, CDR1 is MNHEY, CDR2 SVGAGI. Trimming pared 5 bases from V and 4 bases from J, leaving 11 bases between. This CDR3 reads CASSPGFGTEAFF. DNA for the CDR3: TGTGCCAGCAGTCCGGGGTTCGGCACTGAAGCTTTCTTT.

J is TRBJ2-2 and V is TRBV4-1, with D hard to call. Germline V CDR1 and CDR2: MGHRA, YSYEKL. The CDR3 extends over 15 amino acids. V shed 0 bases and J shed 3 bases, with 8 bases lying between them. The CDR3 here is CASSQEMGDTGELFF. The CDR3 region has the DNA TGCGCCAGCAGCCAAGAAATGGGCGACACCGGGGAGCTGTTTTTT.

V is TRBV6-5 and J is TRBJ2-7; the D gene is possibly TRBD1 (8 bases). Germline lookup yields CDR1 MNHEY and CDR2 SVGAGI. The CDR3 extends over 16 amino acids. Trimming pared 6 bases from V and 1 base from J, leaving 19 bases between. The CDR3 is CASRAGTWTGSYEQYF. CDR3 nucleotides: TGTGCCAGCAGAGCGGGAACTTGGACAGGGTCCTACGAGCAGTACTTC.

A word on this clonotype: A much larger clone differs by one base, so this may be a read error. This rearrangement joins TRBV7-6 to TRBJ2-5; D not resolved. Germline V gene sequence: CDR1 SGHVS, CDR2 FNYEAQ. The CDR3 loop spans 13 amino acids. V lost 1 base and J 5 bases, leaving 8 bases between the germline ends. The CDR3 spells CASSLEDAETQYF. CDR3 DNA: TGTGCCAGCAGCTTAGAGGACGCTGAGACCCAGTACTTC.

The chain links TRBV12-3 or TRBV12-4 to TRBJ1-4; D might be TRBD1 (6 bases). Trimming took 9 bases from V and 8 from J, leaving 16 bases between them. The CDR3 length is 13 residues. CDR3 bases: TGTGCCAGTTCAACAGGGTATGAGGAAAAACTGTTTTTT. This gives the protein CASSTGYEEKLFF.

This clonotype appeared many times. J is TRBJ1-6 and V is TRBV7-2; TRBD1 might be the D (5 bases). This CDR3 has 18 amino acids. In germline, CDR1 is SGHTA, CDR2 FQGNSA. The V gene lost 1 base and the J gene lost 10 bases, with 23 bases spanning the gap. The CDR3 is CASSLDVRGSSGNSPLHF. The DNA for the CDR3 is TGTGCCAGCAGCTTAGACGTTCGGGGGTCCAGCGGCAACTCACCCCTCCACTTT. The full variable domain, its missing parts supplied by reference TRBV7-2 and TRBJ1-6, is GAGVSQSPSNKVTEKGKDVELRCDPISGHTALYWYRQSLGQGLEFLIYFQGNSAPDKSGLPSDRFSAERTGGSVSTLTIQRTQQEDSAVYLCASSLDVRGSSGNSPLHFGNGTRLTVT.

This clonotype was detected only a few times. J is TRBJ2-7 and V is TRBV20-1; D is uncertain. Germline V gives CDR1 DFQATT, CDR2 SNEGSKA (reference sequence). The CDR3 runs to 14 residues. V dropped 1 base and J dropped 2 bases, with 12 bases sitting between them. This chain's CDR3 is CSARVATGPYEQYF. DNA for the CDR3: TGCAGTGCTAGAGTTGCAACTGGACCCTACGAGCAGTACTTC.

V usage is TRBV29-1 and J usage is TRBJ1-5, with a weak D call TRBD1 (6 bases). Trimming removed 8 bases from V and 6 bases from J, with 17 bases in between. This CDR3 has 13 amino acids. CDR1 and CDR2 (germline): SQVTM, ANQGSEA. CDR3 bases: TGCAGCAGTTACCCGGGGGCTAGTCAGCCCCAGCATTTT. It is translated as CSSYPGASQPQHF.

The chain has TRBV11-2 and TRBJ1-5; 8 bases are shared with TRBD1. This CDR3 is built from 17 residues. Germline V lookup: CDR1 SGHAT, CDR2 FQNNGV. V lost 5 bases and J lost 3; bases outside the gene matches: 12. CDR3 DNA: TGTGCCAGCAGCCAAGATTCCCCGGGACAGGCCAATCAGCCCCAGCATTTT. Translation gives CASSQDSPGQANQPQHF.

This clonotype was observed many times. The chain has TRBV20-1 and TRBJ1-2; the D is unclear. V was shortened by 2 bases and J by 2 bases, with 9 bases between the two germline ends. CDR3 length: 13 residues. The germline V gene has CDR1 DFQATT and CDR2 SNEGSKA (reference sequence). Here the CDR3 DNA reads TGCAGTGCTAGAATTGGCCTGAACTATGGCTACACCTTC. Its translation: CSARIGLNYGYTF.

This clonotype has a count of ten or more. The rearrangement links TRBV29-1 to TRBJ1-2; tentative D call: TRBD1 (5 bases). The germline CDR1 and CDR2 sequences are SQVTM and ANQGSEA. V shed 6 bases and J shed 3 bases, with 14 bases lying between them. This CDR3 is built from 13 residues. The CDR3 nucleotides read TGCAGCGTCCGCGGGGCATGGGACTATGGCTACACCTTC. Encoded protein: CSVRGAWDYGYTF.

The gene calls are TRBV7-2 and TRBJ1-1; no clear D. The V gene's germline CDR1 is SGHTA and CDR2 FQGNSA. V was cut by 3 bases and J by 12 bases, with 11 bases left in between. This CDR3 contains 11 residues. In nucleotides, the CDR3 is TGTGCCAGCAGCTTTGAGGGTTCGACTTTCTTT. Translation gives CASSFEGSTFF.